Described below is a single T cell receptor beta chain sequence and its context. Its specificity is not known. These data originate in a study of radiation and T cells in renal cell carcinoma. Study-wide points: No pretreatment tumor biopsies were available for baseline clonotypes. Top tumor clonotypes rose in blood 2 weeks post-radiation, then contracted.

Repertoires were generated with immunoSEQ multiplex PCR, while TCRdb's copy carries only in-frame clones and drops some. This sample carries around 46,000 clones, roughly 80% of them seen once, and the ten largest clones take 30% to 35%. Time point indicated: baseline pretreatment blood. As to treatment: 15 Gy SBRT to primary tumor, nephrectomy 4 weeks later. The CDR3 is 15 amino acids. CDR1 is MGHRA, CDR2 YSYEKL, per germline. Trimming removed 0 bases at V and 7 bases at J, with 16 bases between. The sequenced sample was blood, obtained from a patient whose treatment included radiotherapy and nephrectomy. This receptor was obtained from a woman between 65 and 79 years old with renal cell carcinoma. The rearrangement links TRBV4-1 to TRBJ2-7; D is unclear. The CDR3 loop reads CASSQESLIYREQYF. The CDR3 bases are TGCGCCAGCAGCCAAGAATCGTTAATCTACCGGGAGCAGTACTTC.